In its sample, the clone carrying this T cell receptor (beta chain) was seen once. Mixed chimerism was transient after nonmyeloablative marrow transplants from related graft donors. This CDR3 contains 13 residues. V was cut by 5 bases and J by 4 bases, with 12 bases left in between. Per the germline V gene, CDR1 is MNHEY and CDR2 is SMNVEV (reference sequence). Sequencing was performed with immunoSEQ multiplex PCR; in TCRdb, only in-frame clones are kept and a portion is missing. The profile shows 50,000 to 55,000 clones, roughly nine tenths of them singletons. This sample stems from a study of Tregs in tolerant kidney transplant recipients.

Sequencing used CD8+ T cells from blood (PBMCs), obtained 24 months after the transplant. The TCR comes from a human patient who received a combined kidney and bone marrow transplant. The graft donor may have contributed some T cells. V is TRBV27 and J is TRBJ2-7; maybe TRBD2 (5 bases). The CDR3, as DNA: TGTGCCAGCAGTCCATCAGCGGATTACGAGCAGTACTTC. This encodes CASSPSADYEQYF.